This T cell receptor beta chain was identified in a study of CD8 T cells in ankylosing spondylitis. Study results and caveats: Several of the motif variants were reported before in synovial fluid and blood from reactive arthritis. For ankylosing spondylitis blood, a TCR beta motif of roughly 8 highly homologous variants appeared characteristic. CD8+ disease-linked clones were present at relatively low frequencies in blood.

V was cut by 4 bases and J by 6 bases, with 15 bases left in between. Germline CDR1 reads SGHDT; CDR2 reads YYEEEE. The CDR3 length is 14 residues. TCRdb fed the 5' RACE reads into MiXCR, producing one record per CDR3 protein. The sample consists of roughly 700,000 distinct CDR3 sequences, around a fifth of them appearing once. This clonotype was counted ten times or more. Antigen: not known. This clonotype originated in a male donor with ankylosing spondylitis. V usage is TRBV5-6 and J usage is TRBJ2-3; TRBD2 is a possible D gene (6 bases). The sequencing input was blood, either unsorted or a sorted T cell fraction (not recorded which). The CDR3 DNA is TGTGCCAGCAGCCCAAGGAGGGGTGGGGATACGCAGTATTTT. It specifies CASSPRRGGDTQYF. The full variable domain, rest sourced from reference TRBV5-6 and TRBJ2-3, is DAGVTQSPTHLIKTRGQQVTLRCSPKSGHDTVSWYQQALGQGPQFIFQYYEEEERQRGNFPDRFSGHQFPNYSSELNVNALLLGDSALYLCASSPRRGGDTQYFGPGTRLTVL.